The 5 T cell receptor beta chains listed next were all sequenced from one sample in a study of regulatory T cells in long-lasting Graves disease. The time point: persistent/refractory GD, antithyroid drugs over 5 years with positive TRAb. RNA from PBMCs was the source of the TCR library. Libraries of TCR beta came from iRepertoire HTBI primers plus Arm-PCR of CDR3 regions. MiXCR, applied by TCRdb to the multiplex PCR reads, yields one record per CDR3 protein. The sample includes about 660,000 distinct CDR3 sequences, around 30% of them seen just once. The sequenced sample was peripheral blood mononuclear cells (PBMCs), obtained when the disease was refractory, from a patient treated with antithyroid drugs. These receptors all come from a female donor with Graves disease.

The V gene is TRBV7-9, the J gene TRBJ2-7, with 7 bases matching TRBD2. This CDR3 contains 15 residues. Looked up from germline, CDR1 is SEHNR and CDR2 is FQNEAQ (reference sequence). The junction had 5 bases not matched to a gene; V was cut back by 3 bases and J by 0 bases. DNA of the CDR3: TGTGCCAGCAGCTTTCTCAGCGGGGCCTCCTACGAGCAGTACTTC. The encoded protein is CASSFLSGASYEQYF.

The chain recombines TRBV3-1 with TRBJ1-2, with D uncertain. The CDR3 consists of 18 residues. V lost 1 base and J lost 0, with 18 bases in between. Germline V gene sequence: CDR1 LGHDT, CDR2 YNNKEL (reference sequence). The CDR3 sequence: CASSQVGWEDPANYGYTF. Written as DNA, the CDR3 is TGTGCCAGCAGCCAAGTAGGCTGGGAGGACCCGGCTAACTATGGCTACACCTTC.

This clonotype has just a few counts. This rearrangement joins TRBV6-4 to TRBJ1-6, with TRBD1 matching 10 bases. The V gene end was trimmed by 6 bases and the J gene end by 7 bases; junction bases not matched to a gene: 6. CDR3 length equals 15 residues. Germline V lookup: CDR1 MRHNA, CDR2 SNTAGT. CDR3 sequence (DNA): TGTGCCAGCAGCAGCGAGGGACAGGGGAATTCACCCCTCCACTTT. It translates to CASSSEGQGNSPLHF.

The V and J genes are TRBV5-1 and TRBJ1-1, with a weak D call TRBD1 (6 bases). V dropped 3 bases and J dropped 1 base, with 13 bases sitting between them. Germline loops: CDR1 SGHRS, CDR2 YFSETQ. The CDR3 loop spans 15 amino acids. CDR3 amino acids: CASSSQTGPNTEAFF. DNA of the CDR3: TGCGCCAGCAGCTCGCAGACAGGTCCGAACACTGAAGCTTTCTTT.

This clonotype was seen only a few times. This chain joins TRBV19 and TRBJ1-1, with D perhaps TRBD1 (5 bases). The CDR3 consists of 16 residues. Germline values: CDR1 LNHDA, CDR2 SQIVND (reference sequence). V was pared by 6 bases and J by 1 base, with 18 bases between. CDR3 sequence (DNA): TGTGCCAGTAGACAGGAGAGGAATCGGGGGAACACTGAAGCTTTCTTT. Translation: CASRQERNRGNTEAFF.